Many counts were recorded for the clone carrying this T cell receptor (beta chain). Via MiXCR, TCRdb re-called the reads, giving one row per CDR3 protein. The repertoire includes 250,000 or so distinct CDR3 sequences, about a sixth of them detected once, and over 40% sits in the top ten. Trimming pared 8 bases from V and 0 bases from J, leaving 9 bases between. CDR1 MNHEY and CDR2 SVGEGT come from the germline V gene. The CDR3 length is 13 residues. The data were obtained in a study of T cell repertoires in cytomegalovirus infection. The sample was CD8+ T cells from PBMCs. The V and J genes are TRBV6-2 or TRBV6-3 and TRBJ2-3; no clear D. This TCR was recovered from a human donor in good health (CMV status not recorded). Some clones in this sample may be carry-over from other donors' samples. The CDR3 region is CASRIKSTDTQYF. CDR3 in DNA: TGTGCCAGCCGGATAAAGAGCACAGATACGCAGTATTTT.